The entry that follows covers one TCR beta chain sequence. What this receptor recognizes is not known. Base qualities are missing; no much larger clone stands one base away. These data originate in a study of radiation and T cells in renal cell carcinoma (dated by TCRdb to about 2020). Regarding the research as a whole: In total, some 50 samples underwent TCR beta sequencing: roughly 26 tumors plus 27 peripheral blood samples. A total of 4 million to 5 million unique CDR3 nucleotide sequences, encoding roughly 3,000,000 unique CDR3 amino acid sequences, were found across all 50 or so samples.

The full study reports these points: Effects of radiation dose or scheduling on the TCR repertoire could not be addressed with the single-armed trial design. Because no pretreatment tumor biopsies were available, whether clonotypes were present in the tumor at baseline could not be determined. An increase in top tumor clonotypes in blood was observed from baseline to 2 weeks post-radiation, followed by contraction by 4 weeks, which was taken to suggest transient expansion of tumor-resident clones. Intratumoral heterogeneity went uncaptured because the only tumor material available was small regions of roughly 1 g. Compared with controls, irradiated tumors had higher TCR clonality, as the top 100 clonotypes made up an average of around 54% of the repertoire, versus roughly 45% in nephrectomy-only tumors. Irradiated tumors contained more dominant CDR3 motifs, and these motifs occupied a larger share of the repertoire than in control tumors.

TCR beta libraries were generated from genomic DNA with the immunoSEQ kit, following the manufacturer's recommendations. To prepare libraries, a first multiplex PCR with proprietary primers was run, followed by a second PCR that added unique barcodes, and a bead cleanup was done after each round. Each sample batch included a kit-provided positive control reaction and a negative control reaction. The final libraries were assessed on an Agilent 4200 TapeStation D1000 ScreenTape, pooled by volume, and quantified by qPCR. Sequencing was performed on an Illumina NextSeq500 with a MidOutput 150-cycle cartridge, and 156 Read1 and 15 Index1 cycles were run with kit custom primers. The pooled library was loaded at around 1.1 pM with an approximately 22% PhiX control spike-in. In the original analysis: Vendor-processed data were analyzed in R, with a clonotype defined as all T cells sharing the same CDR3 nucleotide sequence. For clone abundance analyses, frequencies were normalized to the 10,000 most abundant clones in each sample. Public T cell clones, averaging fewer than five per sample, were removed before analysis. ImmunoMap was used for dominant motif analysis with the PAM10 matrix, a gap penalty of 30, and a homology threshold of 0.3, and any motif reaching a cumulative frequency of at least 0.01 was considered dominant. Tumor-enriched and baseline blood-enriched clonotypes were defined by at least a 32-fold difference in abundance between compartments. Tumor-blood repertoire similarity was measured with the Baroni-Urbani and Buser coefficient, and groups were compared using two-tailed Wilcoxon tests in R. Sourced from immuneACCESS, this table was stored by TCRdb with only in-frame sequences that have V and J called. A share of the clones is absent; for the studies checked, an unresolved V gene accounts for under half, and the remainder has no known explanation. For V, J and clone size, that table is used; D and trimming come from the DNA. The sample records under 25,000 clones, less than 70% of which are singletons. The ten largest clones take up 9.5% to 15% of the sample.

The CDR3 goes from the cysteine to the phenylalanine over 16 residues. Kept here is only the CDR3 DNA, which spans 48 bases and is read in frame from base 1. The trim is 4 bases for V and 4 bases for J, with a gap of 17 bases between the germline ends. For CDR1 and CDR2, the germline V gene (reference sequence) lists MNHNY and SVGAGI. This sample's time point label indicates: tumor resected at nephrectomy. The treatment or condition label of this sample denotes: 15 Gy SBRT to primary tumor, nephrectomy 4 weeks later. The samples were obtained from a clinical trial, where primary renal cell carcinomas were treated with 15 Gy stereotactic body radiation therapy and then removed by nephrectomy 4 weeks afterward. Every patient's renal cell carcinoma showed clear cell pathology. Tumor processing involved mechanical dissociation, digestion with collagenase/hyaluronidase at 37 degrees C, handling in gentleMACS C tubes, and storage in liquid nitrogen. The QIAamp DNA Blood Mini Kit (Qiagen) was used to prepare genomic DNA for TCR sequencing. The analyses included just those samples that passed every quality control check.

The rearrangement joined TRBV6-6 to TRBJ1-5; too little of a D gene remains to name it. The TCR sequence derives from a woman aged 70-85 years with renal cell carcinoma. The source was tumor tissue, collected from a patient whose treatment included radiotherapy and nephrectomy. CDR3 region: CASSSPLQAGNQPQHF. The DNA reads TGTGCCAGCAGTTCTCCCCTGCAGGCGGGGAATCAGCCCCAGCATTTT.